These 28 T cell receptor beta chains share one sample of origin, sequenced in a study of blood T cell repertoires in COVID-19. Generated by immunoSEQ multiplex PCR, the TCRdb table keeps only in-frame clones and is missing some. The repertoire includes 350,000 to 400,000 clones, more than 70% of them detected once, and less than 3.5% sits in the top ten. The sequencing sample was made of peripheral blood. The receptors originated from a woman aged 25 to 39 with COVID-19, enrolled during active disease.

V gene TRBV6-2 or TRBV6-3 combines with J gene TRBJ1-5; 8 nucleotides match TRBD1. CDR1 and CDR2 from the germline V gene are MNHEY and SVGEGT. V was pared by 2 bases and J by 2 bases, with 11 bases of the junction left unmatched. The CDR3 is 18 residues long. CDR3 DNA: TGTGCCAGCAGTTACGTGACAGGGGAAGCGGTCGGCAATCAGCCCCAGCATTTT. Its protein product is CASSYVTGEAVGNQPQHF.

The V and J genes are TRBV5-6 and TRBJ1-1, with TRBD1 matching 8 bases. Losses at the gene ends were 2 bases for V and 4 bases for J; bases not matched to a gene: 1. From germline, CDR1 is SGHDT and CDR2 YYEEEE. The CDR3 length is 13 residues. CDR3 coding DNA: TGTGCCAGCAGCTTTACAGGGGGCACTGAAGCTTTCTTT. Amino acid sequence: CASSFTGGTEAFF.

This sequence joins TRBV24-1 and TRBJ2-3, with D possibly TRBD2 on 7 matching bases. Trimming shortened V by 4 bases and J by 5 bases, and 15 bases separated the two germline ends. The CDR3 totals 15 residues. Germline V gene sequence: CDR1 KGHDR, CDR2 SFDVKD. As DNA, the CDR3 is TGTGCCACCAGTGACCCCGGGGGGCGTGGAGATACGCAGTATTTT. Translated, it gives CATSDPGGRGDTQYF.

This CDR3 reads CASAGGLAQYNEQFF. For the CDR3, the DNA is TGTGCCAGCGCCGGAGGACTAGCGCAATACAATGAGCAGTTCTTC. The rearrangement links TRBV5-6 to TRBJ2-1; TRBD2 aligns across 9 bases. The CDR3 loop spans 15 amino acids. The J segment lost 4 bases and the V segment lost 7 bases, leaving 9 bases of the junction unmatched. Germline assignment: CDR1 SGHDT and CDR2 YYEEEE.

The V call is TRBV27, the J call TRBJ1-5; 7 bases map to TRBD1. The ends lost 6 bases at V and 7 bases at J; junction bases unmatched: 6. This CDR3 has 13 residues. The germline V gene has CDR1 MNHEY and CDR2 SMNVEV (reference sequence). The DNA for the CDR3 is TGTGCCAGCAGCCCTACAGGGGAACAGCCCCAGCATTTT. Translation gives CASSPTGEQPQHF.

The chain couples TRBV28 to TRBJ2-3; TRBD2 matches 10 bases. Germline loops: CDR1 MDHEN, CDR2 SYDVKM. Trimming cost V 6 bases and J 8 bases; bases outside gene matches: 11. There are 15 residues in the CDR3. The CDR3 coding sequence is TGTGCCAGCAGGTATGGACTAGCGGAAGGGCCTACGCAGTATTTT. It translates to CASRYGLAEGPTQYF.

The CDR3 reads CASSTTESYEQYF. The CDR3 bases are TGTGCCAGTAGTACGACAGAATCCTACGAGCAGTACTTC. V and J are TRBV19 and TRBJ2-7; D may be TRBD1 (5 bases). This CDR3 spans 13 amino acids. V dropped 4 bases and J dropped 1 base, with 8 bases sitting between them. Germline-derived CDR1 and CDR2 are LNHDA and SQIVND (reference sequence).

The chain combines TRBV3-1 (or the pseudogene TRBV3-2) with TRBJ1-4; maybe TRBD1 (5 bases). The germline gives CDR1 LGHDT, CDR2 YNNKEL (reference sequence). V was trimmed by 4 bases and J by 6 bases, leaving 12 bases between them. There are 14 residues in the CDR3. The CDR3 bases are TGTGCCAGCAGCCCCGGACACGAGGATGAAAAACTGTTTTTT. As protein: CASSPGHEDEKLFF.

This rearrangement joins TRBV5-1 to TRBJ2-6, with 12 bases aligning to TRBD2. V dropped 6 bases and J dropped 2; count of bases not matched to a gene: 12. The germline gives CDR1 SGHRS, CDR2 YFSETQ. CDR3 length: 19 amino acids. The CDR3 sequence is CASTSLVLAGGPGANVLTF. The CDR3 nucleotides are TGCGCCAGCACCTCCTTAGTTCTAGCGGGGGGGCCTGGGGCCAACGTCCTGACTTTC.

This clone has a handful of counts. The V call is TRBV2, the J call TRBJ2-1; D gene unclear. Germline CDR1 and CDR2: SNHLY and FYNNEI. V lost 2 bases and J lost 9, with 5 bases in between. CDR3 length: 11 amino acids. The CDR3 protein is CASSEWSEQFF. The CDR3 DNA is TGTGCCAGCAGTGAATGGAGTGAGCAGTTCTTC.

The chain recombines TRBV11-2 with TRBJ2-5; no definite D call. CDR1 and CDR2 (germline): SGHAT, FQNNGV. The V end was cut by 2 bases, the J end by 4 bases, with 11 bases between. The CDR3 consists of 14 residues. The CDR3, as DNA: TGTGCCAGCAGCTTATCCGCCCAGTCAGAGACCCAGTACTTC. Its translation is CASSLSAQSETQYF.

This clone was observed once. The chain recombines TRBV7-9 with TRBJ1-2, with 7 bases matching TRBD1. The CDR3 runs to 15 residues. Per germline, CDR1 SEHNR and CDR2 FQNEAQ (reference sequence). The junction had 10 bases not matched to a gene; V was cut back by 3 bases and J by 6 bases. CDR3 sequence (DNA): TGTGCCAGCAGCTTCCGGGACAGAATAATCGATGGCTACACCTTC. The encoded protein is CASSFRDRIIDGYTF.

The chain combines TRBV18 with TRBJ1-1; D is unclear. Trimming took 0 bases from V and 4 from J, leaving 15 bases between them. This CDR3 contains 16 residues. Germline lookup yields CDR1 KGHSH and CDR2 LQKENI. CDR3 nucleotides: TGTGCCAGCTCACCACCCAGAGACTGGATTGTCACTGAAGCTTTCTTT. Translation gives CASSPPRDWIVTEAFF.

V usage is TRBV14 and J usage is TRBJ1-1; tentative D call: TRBD1 (5 bases). V gave up 2 bases and J gave up 3 bases, with 13 bases separating them. The CDR3 spans 15 residues. Germline V lookup: CDR1 SGHDN, CDR2 FVKESK. CDR3 residues: CASSQNRLGYTEAFF. The CDR3 bases are TGTGCCAGCAGCCAAAACAGGCTCGGTTACACTGAAGCTTTCTTT.

The chain is built from TRBV3-1 (or the pseudogene TRBV3-2) and TRBJ2-3, with D uncertain. This CDR3 is 12 amino acids long. V lost 1 base, J lost 4 bases, and 3 bases lay in between. Per germline, CDR1 LGHDT and CDR2 YNNKEL (reference sequence). The CDR3 spells CASSQGADTQYF. In nucleotides, the CDR3 is TGTGCCAGCAGCCAAGGCGCAGATACGCAGTATTTT.

The chain combines TRBV2 with TRBJ1-1; TRBD1 agrees at 7 bases. V dropped 6 bases and J dropped 3; count of bases not matched to a gene: 1. In germline, CDR1 is SNHLY, CDR2 FYNNEI. This CDR3 has 12 residues. CDR3 sequence: CASSGTDTEAFF. The CDR3 DNA sequence: TGTGCCAGCAGCGGGACAGACACTGAAGCTTTCTTT. The variable domain in full, completed from reference TRBV2 and TRBJ1-1, reads EPEVTQTPSHQVTQMGQEVILRCVPISNHLYFYWYRQILGQKVEFLVSFYNNEISEKSEIFDDQFSVERPDGSNFTLKIRSTKLEDSAMYFCASSGTDTEAFFGQGTRLTVV.

V usage is TRBV6-6 and J usage is TRBJ1-1; a possible D gene is TRBD1 (6 bases). Germline V gene sequence: CDR1 MNHNY, CDR2 SVGAGI (reference sequence). Deletions cut 5 bases from V and 0 bases from J, with 13 bases between. This CDR3 is 15 amino acids long. The chain's CDR3 is CASSVRGGLNTEAFF. For the CDR3, the DNA is TGTGCCAGCAGTGTAAGGGGGGGATTGAACACTGAAGCTTTCTTT.

V usage is TRBV2 and J usage is TRBJ2-5, with 9 bases lining up with TRBD2. The CDR3 loop spans 16 amino acids. In germline, CDR1 is SNHLY, CDR2 FYNNEI. J was trimmed by 1 base and V by 8 bases; bases with no gene match: 11. Here the CDR3 DNA reads TGTGCCAGCCGAAGATTAGCGGGGGCCCCCCAAGAGACCCAGTACTTC. Translated: CASRRLAGAPQETQYF.

This clone was seen a handful of times. The J gene is TRBJ2-5, the V gene TRBV7-9; 7 nucleotides match TRBD1. Germline CDR1 is SEHNR and CDR2 is FQNEAQ (reference sequence). The CDR3 is 15 residues long. Germline trimming cut 5 bases from V and 3 bases from J; bases unmatched to any gene: 9. In DNA form, the CDR3 reads TGTGCCAGCAGCCCTGGGACAGACTCTAAAGAGACCCAGTACTTC. Protein: CASSPGTDSKETQYF.

The genes are TRBV5-1 and TRBJ2-1; TRBD2 aligns across 10 bases. Germline values: CDR1 SGHRS, CDR2 YFSETQ. The CDR3 is 15 residues long. The V segment lost 0 bases and the J segment 7 bases; nucleotides outside the gene matches: 4. CDR3 DNA sequence: TGCGCCAGCAGCTTGGCTGGACTAGCGGTGAATGAGCAGTTCTTC. It is translated as CASSLAGLAVNEQFF.

This CDR3 reads CASSLGPGQGAMNTEAFF. CDR3 DNA sequence: TGCGCCAGCAGCTTGGGACCGGGACAGGGGGCAATGAACACTGAAGCTTTCTTT. This sequence joins TRBV5-1 and TRBJ1-1; 12 bases are a match to TRBD1. The V gene's germline CDR1 is SGHRS and CDR2 YFSETQ. The CDR3 is made up of 18 amino acids. Trimming took 0 bases from V and 0 from J; bases not matched to a gene: 6.

The chain combines TRBV3-1 (or the pseudogene TRBV3-2) with TRBJ2-2, with D unclear. The CDR3 covers 13 residues. From germline, CDR1 is LGHDT and CDR2 YNNKEL (reference sequence). With 0 bases removed from V and 7 bases from J, the gap between germline ends came to 6 bases. The CDR3 DNA reads as TGTGCCAGCAGCCAAGATCATGTCGGGGAGCTGTTTTTT. Encoded protein: CASSQDHVGELFF.

The chain couples TRBV5-1 to TRBJ2-1; 10 bases are a match to TRBD2. Trimming took 2 bases from V and 8 from J; bases not matched to a gene: 10. This CDR3 is 16 amino acids long. The V gene's germline CDR1 is SGHRS and CDR2 YFSETQ. CDR3 in DNA: TGCGCCAGCAGCTTAGTAGAGCGGGGGGGCATTGATGAGCAGTTCTTC. Translated, it gives CASSLVERGGIDEQFF.

CDR3 region: CASSLTGLGNTIYF. In DNA, the CDR3 is TGTGCCAGCAGTTTAACGGGTCTGGGAAACACCATATATTTT. The chain links TRBV27 to TRBJ1-3, with unresolved D. Germline V gives CDR1 MNHEY, CDR2 SMNVEV (reference sequence). The ends were cut back, 2 bases at V and 4 bases at J, with 9 bases in the middle. CDR3 length equals 14 residues.

The V gene is TRBV28, the J gene TRBJ1-1, with D unresolved. Trimming cost V 2 bases and J 7 bases, with 8 bases left between them. Germline loops: CDR1 MDHEN, CDR2 SYDVKM. The CDR3 covers 12 residues. The CDR3 reads CASSLGLHEAFF. Here the CDR3 DNA reads TGTGCCAGCAGTTTAGGCCTGCATGAAGCTTTCTTT. The whole variable domain, filled in from reference TRBV28 and TRBJ1-1, reads DVKVTQSSRYLVKRTGEKVFLECVQDMDHENMFWYRQDPGLGLRLIYFSYDVKMKEKGDIPEGYSVSREKKERFSLILESASTNQTSMYLCASSLGLHEAFFGQGTRLTVV.

The gene calls are TRBV12-3 or TRBV12-4 and TRBJ2-1; D ambiguous. V lost 4 bases and J lost 6, with 7 bases in between. This CDR3 has 12 residues. CDR3 sequence: CASSSPSNEQFF. CDR3 in DNA: TGTGCCAGCAGTTCCCCTAGCAATGAGCAGTTCTTC.

The chain employs TRBV19 and TRBJ1-5; TRBD1 is a possible D gene (6 bases). Deletions cut 4 bases from V and 3 bases from J, with 16 bases between. Germline assignment: CDR1 LNHDA and CDR2 SQIVND (reference sequence). The CDR3 contains 16 residues. DNA for the CDR3: TGTGCCAGTAGTACGATTGGACGACAGGTCAATCAGCCCCAGCATTTT. Amino acids: CASSTIGRQVNQPQHF.

The rearrangement uses TRBV4-3 and TRBJ1-1, with 10 bases lining up with TRBD1. The V gene's germline CDR1 is LGHNA and CDR2 YSLEER. This CDR3 has 13 amino acids. The J segment lost 5 bases and the V segment lost 7 bases, leaving 4 bases of the junction unmatched. This CDR3 reads CASTGQGLTEAFF. CDR3 nucleotides: TGCGCCAGCACGGGACAGGGGTTGACTGAAGCTTTCTTT.